This T cell receptor (beta chain) was sequenced for a study of blood T cell repertoires in COVID-19. Sequencing was performed with immunoSEQ multiplex PCR; in TCRdb, only in-frame clones are kept and a portion is missing. The data show 250,000 to 300,000 clones, over 75% seen once. The TCR originated in a man younger than 35 who had recovered from COVID-19. Source material: PBMCs or T cells enriched from blood (not recorded which).

The CDR3 DNA follows: TGTGCCAGCAGTGAATGGCTAGCGGGGATAGAGACCCAGTACTTC. The encoded protein is CASSEWLAGIETQYF. The gene calls are TRBV25-1 and TRBJ2-5; 9 nucleotides line up with TRBD2. The CDR3 runs 15 residues. CDR1 MGHDK and CDR2 SYGVNS come from the germline V gene. The J segment lost 4 bases and the V segment lost 1 base, leaving 4 bases of the junction unmatched.